This passage covers 30 T cell receptor beta chains from one sample sequenced in a study of shared clonotypes between healthy human individuals. Measured with immunoSEQ multiplex PCR; TCRdb has only the in-frame clones, and not every one. The sample shows about 2.2 million clones, 80% to 95% of them seen only once. Naive CD8 populations comprised CD45RO-negative cells positively selected for CCR7, excluding terminally differentiated effector memory CD45RA+ cells. Sequenced input: naive CD8+ T cells from PBMCs. All receptors come from a man younger than 30 in good health. Some clones in this sample may be carry-over from other donors' samples.

The chain joins TRBV6-5 to TRBJ1-1; D remains ambiguous. Germline V gene lookup returns CDR1 MNHEY and CDR2 SVGAGI. Trimming shortened V by 2 bases and J by 5 bases, and 12 bases separated the two germline ends. The CDR3 contains 14 residues. The CDR3 sequence is CASSYGGARTEAFF. As DNA, the CDR3 is TGTGCCAGCAGTTACGGTGGAGCCCGTACTGAAGCTTTCTTT.

Written as DNA, the CDR3 is TGCAGCGTCCCTGGGTCTCGAGAGACCCAGTACTTC. This translates into CSVPGSRETQYF. The chain recombines TRBV29-1 with TRBJ2-5; D gene uncertain. Trimming left V 6 bases short and J 4 bases short, with 12 bases between. The germline gives CDR1 SQVTM, CDR2 ANQGSEA. The CDR3 has 12 residues.

The gene calls are TRBV27 and TRBJ1-5; no clear D. Germline V lookup: CDR1 MNHEY, CDR2 SMNVEV (reference sequence). This CDR3 has 14 residues. Trimming left V 4 bases short and J 0 bases short, with 7 bases between. CDR3 bases: TGTGCCAGCAGTTATAGGGCTAGCAATCAGCCCCAGCATTTT. It yields the protein CASSYRASNQPQHF.

DNA for the CDR3: TGTGCCAGCAGCCCCCCCAATGAGCAGTTCTTC. Translating it yields CASSPPNEQFF. The chain uses TRBV7-2 and TRBJ2-1, with unresolved D. The CDR3 spans 11 residues. The germline V gene has CDR1 SGHTA and CDR2 FQGNSA. The V gene lost 5 bases and the J gene lost 6 bases, with 5 bases spanning the gap.

V is TRBV29-1 and J is TRBJ2-1, with a possible D match to TRBD2 (5 bases). This CDR3 is built from 17 residues. V lost 1 base to trimming and J lost 0 bases, with 16 bases between them. Germline loops: CDR1 SQVTM, CDR2 ANQGSEA. The CDR3 bases are TGCAGCGTTGAAGGGATGATGCGGGCACGCTCCTACAATGAGCAGTTCTTC. This gives the protein CSVEGMMRARSYNEQFF.

This clone was counted a few times. J is TRBJ1-1 and V is TRBV6-6; 7 bases map to TRBD1. CDR1 and CDR2 from the germline V gene are MNHNY and SVGAGI (reference sequence). V lost 6 bases to trimming and J lost 3 bases; unmatched junction nucleotides: 10. The CDR3 runs 15 residues. CDR3: CASRPFGQGDTEAFF. CDR3 DNA sequence: TGTGCCAGCAGACCCTTTGGGCAGGGGGACACTGAAGCTTTCTTT.

This chain connects TRBV29-1 to TRBJ2-5; 9 bases fit TRBD1. The end of the DNA aligns better with TRBJ2-7, so the J call may be wrong. Germline CDR1 and CDR2: SQVTM and ANQGSEA. This CDR3 is 12 amino acids long. CDR3 bases: TGCAGCGGCCAGACAGGGGGGAGCGAGCAGTACTTC. This gives the protein CSGQTGGSEQYF.

This rearrangement joins TRBV7-3 to TRBJ2-3; 7 positions agree with TRBD1. Trimming cost V 4 bases and J 3 bases; bases outside gene matches: 7. In germline, CDR1 is SGHTA, CDR2 FQGTGA. CDR3 length equals 15 residues. CDR3 sequence: CASSSQGVGTDTQYF. Written as DNA, the CDR3 is TGTGCCAGCAGCTCGCAGGGGGTCGGGACAGATACGCAGTATTTT.

The chain is built from TRBV6-4 and TRBJ1-1; D call uncertain. Germline V gene sequence: CDR1 MRHNA, CDR2 SNTAGT. The V end was cut by 1 base, the J end by 1 base, with 7 bases between. The CDR3 is made up of 14 amino acids. CDR3 sequence reads: CASSDYPGNTEAFF. DNA of the CDR3: TGTGCCAGCAGTGACTATCCAGGGAACACTGAAGCTTTCTTT.

V is TRBV7-9 and J is TRBJ1-4; 9 bases fit TRBD1. CDR1 is SEHNR, CDR2 FQNEAQ, per germline (reference sequence). Trimming at V came to 2 bases and at J to 0 bases, leaving 4 bases not matched to a gene. The CDR3 spans 17 residues. Written as DNA, the CDR3 is TGTGCCAGCAGCTTATATACAGGGGGCGCAACTAATGAAAAACTGTTTTTT. Translation: CASSLYTGGATNEKLFF.

This chain connects TRBV7-8 to TRBJ2-1; 10 bases match TRBD2. Germline CDR1 is SGHVS and CDR2 is FQNEAQ. Unmatched junction bases numbered 1, after V lost 1 base and J lost 1 base. The CDR3 runs 16 residues. Written as DNA, the CDR3 is TGTGCCAGCAGCTTAGGGACTAGCGGATCCTACAATGAGCAGTTCTTC. Amino acids: CASSLGTSGSYNEQFF.

The chain links TRBV19 to TRBJ1-2; 12 nucleotides line up with TRBD1. The CDR3 has 15 residues. The germline V gene encodes CDR1 LNHDA and CDR2 SQIVND (reference sequence). Trimming took 8 bases from V and 2 from J; bases not matched to a gene: 6. The CDR3 coding sequence is TGTGCCAGTTGGGGGACAGGGGGCCTAAACTATGGCTACACCTTC. Amino acids: CASWGTGGLNYGYTF.

The V and J genes are TRBV6-1 and TRBJ2-6, with a tentative D call TRBD1 (5 bases). Looked up from germline, CDR1 is MNHNS and CDR2 is SASEGT. V was shortened by 1 base and J by 13 bases, with 14 bases between the two germline ends. CDR3 size: 14 residues. CDR3 DNA: TGTGCCAGCAGTGAAGTGGGGCGGACATTAGTCCTGACTTTC. It is translated as CASSEVGRTLVLTF.

The rearrangement uses TRBV27 and TRBJ2-1; D is undetermined. Germline V lookup: CDR1 MNHEY, CDR2 SMNVEV (reference sequence). Deletions cut 7 bases from V and 1 base from J, with 8 bases between. This CDR3 spans 13 amino acids. CDR3 coding DNA: TGTGCCAGCACCGACTCTTCCTACAATGAGCAGTTCTTC. It yields the protein CASTDSSYNEQFF.

The V gene is TRBV7-3, the J gene TRBJ2-3; D is perhaps TRBD2 (5 bases). Trimming cost V 2 bases and J 2 bases, with 14 bases left between them. Germline CDR1 reads SGHTA; CDR2 reads FQGTGA. The CDR3 covers 16 residues. This CDR3 is CASSLRGGGFTDTQYF. The CDR3, as DNA: TGTGCCAGCAGCTTACGTGGAGGCGGCTTCACAGATACGCAGTATTTT.

This clone has just one count. The chain has TRBV7-9 and TRBJ2-2, with unresolved D. Germline CDR1 and CDR2: SEHNR and FQNEAQ (reference sequence). Trimming pared 5 bases from V and 0 bases from J, leaving 13 bases between. The CDR3 has 16 residues. DNA of the CDR3: TGTGCCAGCAGCCCCCCGGCACTGTCGAACACCGGGGAGCTGTTTTTT. Its translation: CASSPPALSNTGELFF.

This clone was seen a single time. The chain employs TRBV6-5 and TRBJ2-5; D perhaps matches TRBD1 (6 bases). This CDR3 has 12 residues. Germline loops: CDR1 MNHEY, CDR2 SVGAGI. The V gene lost 4 bases and the J gene lost 10 bases, with 13 bases spanning the gap. The CDR3 loop is CASSSPGTRQYF. CDR3 nucleotide sequence: TGTGCCAGCAGTTCACCCGGGACACGCCAGTACTTC.

This clone was observed once. This sample includes further DNA sequences coding for the same CDR3. The rearrangement joins TRBV5-1 to TRBJ2-1, with 10 positions matching TRBD2. CDR1 and CDR2 from the germline V gene are SGHRS and YFSETQ. V trimming: 0 bases; J trimming: 7 bases; junction bases outside the gene matches: 4. This CDR3 contains 15 residues. The CDR3 loop is CASSLGLAGVNEQFF. Here the CDR3 DNA reads TGCGCCAGCAGCTTGGGCCTAGCGGGAGTTAATGAGCAGTTCTTC.

This chain connects TRBV19 to TRBJ1-2; the match to TRBD1 covers 7 bases. The CDR3 is 14 amino acids. Germline V gene sequence: CDR1 LNHDA, CDR2 SQIVND (reference sequence). J was trimmed by 5 bases and V by 3 bases; bases with no gene match: 6. The CDR3 loop is CASSMFQGGYGYTF. DNA for the CDR3: TGTGCCAGTAGTATGTTTCAGGGGGGGTATGGCTACACCTTC.

The gene calls are TRBV9 and TRBJ2-3; a possible D gene is TRBD2 (5 bases). The length of the CDR3 is 17 residues. CDR1 is SGDLS and CDR2 is YYNGEE in the germline V gene. Deletions cut 3 bases from V and 8 bases from J, with 25 bases between. The CDR3 sequence is CASSDPYSAPLPSTQYF. The CDR3 coding sequence is TGTGCCAGCAGCGATCCTTATAGCGCCCCACTCCCAAGTACGCAGTATTTT.

This chain links TRBV10-2 with TRBJ2-2, with D tentatively TRBD1 (6 bases). V gave up 5 bases and J gave up 3 bases, with 13 bases separating them. Germline CDR1 WSHSY, CDR2 SAAADI. The length of the CDR3 is 15 residues. CDR3 sequence: CASSYTGLDTGELFF. In DNA form, the CDR3 reads TGCGCCAGCAGTTACACAGGGCTGGACACCGGGGAGCTGTTTTTT.

The rearrangement uses TRBV5-5 and TRBJ2-7; perhaps TRBD2 as D (6 bases). The CDR3 consists of 15 residues. Trimming left V 1 base short and J 0 bases short, with 11 bases between. The germline CDR1 and CDR2 sequences are SGHKS and YYEKEE (reference sequence). CDR3 nucleotides: TGTGCCAGCAGCTTGCATCGGGGGAGCTCCTACGAGCAGTACTTC. It encodes CASSLHRGSSYEQYF.

Note on this clone: This same CDR3 is encoded by further DNA sequences in the sample. This rearrangement joins TRBV7-9 to TRBJ2-1, with D hard to call. The CDR3 spans 12 residues. Germline V gene lookup returns CDR1 SEHNR and CDR2 FQNEAQ (reference sequence). Deletions cut 1 base from V and 7 bases from J, with 5 bases between. CDR3 in amino acids: CASSLDRNEQFF. The CDR3 DNA follows: TGTGCCAGCAGCTTAGATCGGAATGAGCAGTTCTTC. The entire variable domain, with the rest obtained from reference TRBV7-9 and TRBJ2-1, is as follows: DTGVSQNPRHKITKRGQNVTFRCDPISEHNRLYWYRQTLGQGPEFLTYFQNEAQLEKSRLLSDRFSAERPKGSFSTLEIQRTEQGDSAMYLCASSLDRNEQFFGPGTRLTVL.

The chain is built from TRBV7-6 and TRBJ2-7; a weak D match, TRBD1 (5 bases). V dropped 5 bases and J dropped 6 bases, with 20 bases sitting between them. Germline V CDR1 and CDR2: SGHVS, FNYEAQ. The CDR3 contains 15 residues. The CDR3 reads CASSQGVGQGFEQYF. The CDR3 DNA reads as TGTGCCAGCAGCCAAGGGGTAGGCCAGGGCTTCGAGCAGTACTTC.

This chain links TRBV2 with TRBJ2-1; 7 bases are a match to TRBD1. CDR3 length equals 14 residues. The V and J ends lost 4 bases and 2 bases, in that order; junction bases with no gene match: 2. Germline CDR1 SNHLY, CDR2 FYNNEI. Here the CDR3 reads CASSADRTYNEQFF. The CDR3 coding sequence is TGTGCCAGCAGTGCGGACAGGACCTACAATGAGCAGTTCTTC.

The V and J genes are TRBV6-5 and TRBJ2-2, with D possibly TRBD1 on 6 matching bases. V shed 5 bases and J shed 4 bases, with 8 bases lying between them. Germline CDR1 MNHEY, CDR2 SVGAGI. This CDR3 has 13 residues. For the CDR3, the DNA is TGTGCCAGCAGTAGGGACATCACCGGGGAGCTGTTTTTT. Translation: CASSRDITGELFF.

The chain combines TRBV7-7 with TRBJ2-7; 9 nucleotides align to TRBD1. Unmatched junction bases numbered 5, after V lost 4 bases and J lost 4 bases. The CDR3 has 14 amino acids. The germline gives CDR1 SSHAT, CDR2 FNYEAQ (reference sequence). The CDR3: CASSSSGTGYEQYF. The CDR3 DNA reads TGTGCCAGCAGCTCCTCCGGGACAGGGTACGAGCAGTACTTC.

The chain recombines TRBV12-2 with TRBJ1-3; TRBD1, the table's D call, was not compared with the DNA. TRBV12-2 constitutes a pseudogene. The CDR3 runs 17 residues. As DNA, the CDR3 is TGTGCAAGTCGCTCCATTGGGGACAGGGGGCCTGGAAACACCATATATTTT. Protein product: CASRSIGDRGPGNTIYF.

This rearrangement joins TRBV14 to TRBJ2-7; 7 bases match TRBD2. Germline V gene sequence: CDR1 SGHDN, CDR2 FVKESK. The CDR3 contains 17 residues. The V gene end was trimmed by 1 base and the J gene end by 2 bases; junction bases not matched to a gene: 11. Written as DNA, the CDR3 is TGTGCCAGCAGCCAAGCACCCGGGCTAGCGGCAACCTACGAGCAGTACTTC. Encoded protein: CASSQAPGLAATYEQYF.

The chain recombines TRBV25-1 with TRBJ2-7; perhaps TRBD2 as D (6 bases). Germline assignment: CDR1 MGHDK and CDR2 SYGVNS. The CDR3 sequence is 16 residues long. Trimming stripped 5 bases from V and 3 bases from J, with 20 bases between. The CDR3 is CASSSTWRENLYEQYF. The CDR3 nucleotides are TGTGCCAGCAGTTCCACCTGGCGGGAAAATCTCTACGAGCAGTACTTC.